This T cell receptor (beta chain) stems from a study of PD-L1 blockade in urothelial cancer (dated by TCRdb to between 2016 and 2019). A note on the overall study: All patients started therapy in the mid-2010s and received atezolizumab 1,200 mg intravenously every 3 weeks. An ECOG performance status of 0 or 1 was recorded for the patients, and 0 to 3 prior chemotherapy regimens had been received by the patients. In the same patients, whole exome sequencing and RNA sequencing of pretreatment tumors were performed in addition to TCR sequencing. Durable clinical benefit meant progression-free survival longer than 6 months, and TCR features were also tested against progression-free and overall survival. Twenty-nine patients had pretreatment blood TCR-seq, about 24 had at least one posttreatment blood collection, and about 24 had tumor TCR-seq. Some ten patients reached durable clinical benefit, while some 21 patients did not. Somatic, immune and clinical correlates of response to PD-L1 blockade with atezolizumab in urothelial cancer were the focus of an exploratory multi-omic analysis. About 90% of the roughly 30 patients were identified as males with urothelial cancer of bladder origin, and a prior smoking history was reported by 18 of 29 patients. Blood samples were analyzed at 3 weeks after treatment start (second dose) and at 6 weeks after treatment start. TCR sequencing covered pretreatment tumor samples and matched, serially collected peripheral blood taken before and after atezolizumab treatment. Blood samples yielded a median of about 150,000 T cells and roughly 80,000 unique TCRs, with median clonality around 0.084. What the research found in general, with its limitations: A pretreatment peripheral blood TCR clonality below the median was linked to improved progression-free and overall survival. Because of the small sample size (n ≈ 31) and the many exploratory analyses performed, the results are intended to be regarded as hypothesis-generating. Among patients with durable benefit, tumor-associated TCR clones showed greater expansion in peripheral blood 3 weeks after treatment started (n ≈ 20, p = 0.022).

Comments on this clone: Its antigen remains undetermined. Base qualities are not at hand, and no much larger clone is one base apart.

Taken from the germline V gene, the CDR1 and CDR2 loops are ENHRY and SYGVKD. Cut back by 2 bases and 6 bases, the V and J ends lie 16 bases apart. The CDR3 covers 15 residues, taking in both the cysteine and the phenylalanine. Here the CDR3 DNA is all that survives: 45 bases in frame from base 1. The cohort comprised more than 25 patients with locally advanced or metastatic urothelial carcinoma treated at Memorial Sloan Kettering on a trial protocol. Peripheral blood mononuclear cells were collected pretreatment and during treatment, at between 1 and 8 total time points per patient. The Qiagen DNeasy Blood extraction kit was used to purify genomic DNA from total PBMCs and tumor samples. Collected pretreatment and during treatment, PBMCs were isolated and stored as previously described. Each PCR received spiked-in synthetic TCR analog templates so that absolute template abundance could be estimated from read counts. The immunoSEQ assay used bias-controlled V and J gene primers to amplify TCRbeta CDR3 regions from genomic DNA. Sequencing of rearranged TCRbeta segments was done at approximately 20X coverage. As for the original processing: Sequencing errors were corrected by clustering, and CDR3s were annotated against IMGT so that V, D and J genes could be assigned. Downstream analyses used only productive TCRbeta rearrangements, leaving out any out-of-frame or stop-codon sequences. Clonality was calculated as one minus the Shannon entropy normalized by the log of the number of unique productive sequences. Fisher's exact test with Benjamini-Hochberg correction, at a threshold of adjusted p below 0.01, was used to find clones that differed between time points or between blood and tumor. Sourced from immuneACCESS, this table was stored by TCRdb with only in-frame sequences that have V and J called. A share of the clones is absent; for the studies checked, an unresolved V gene accounts for under half, and the remainder has no known explanation. V and J calls and clone size are those listed in that table; D and trimming were worked out from the DNA. The table for this sample lists around 20,000 clones; 70% to 90% of them were counted only once. The ten most abundant clones make up 3.7% of the sample.

This receptor was taken from a man aged 45-60 years with urothelial cancer. The sequence joins TRBV10-3 to TRBJ1-2; the D gene is perhaps TRBD1, from 5 matching bases. The sample was PBMCs, taken around atezolizumab (anti-PD-L1) treatment. The CDR3 in this case is CAISEQGLTAHGYTF. The nucleotides read TGTGCCATCAGTGAGCAGGGCCTGACCGCCCATGGCTACACCTTC.